The text below deals with one T cell receptor (beta chain). Membership in each cohort depended on participant-reported clinical history. The data belong to a study of blood T cell repertoires in COVID-19. Study details: COVID-19 samples from acute and convalescent phases originated in the United States, Italy and Spain. The analysed material was cDNA or gDNA that came from T cells, B-cell-depleted T cells, or PBMCs.

Assay: immunoSEQ multiplex PCR; the TCRdb copy retains only in-frame clones and omits some. The sample lists about 260,000 clones; about nine tenths were seen once. The germline V gene encodes CDR1 MNHEY and CDR2 SMNVEV (reference sequence). Unmatched junction bases numbered 3, after V lost 6 bases and J lost 4 bases. The CDR3 is 15 amino acids. This chain joins TRBV27 and TRBJ2-1, with TRBD2 matching 13 bases. The source is a woman aged 40 to 50 with acute COVID-19. The sequencing input was PBMCs or T cells enriched from blood (not recorded which). The CDR3 nucleotides are TGTGCCAGCAGCCCGGGACTAGCGGGATACAATGAGCAGTTCTTC. Its translation is CASSPGLAGYNEQFF.